This T cell receptor beta chain was observed in a study of OX40 agonist ivuxolimab in advanced cancers. Across the study: The dose-escalation cohort was about 83% male, with a mean age of around 60 years, ranging roughly 20 to 80. Study-wide results and caveats: Low clonal expansion, among the lowest seen, marked partial responders at 0.1-3.0 mg/kg. CD8+ T cells (on average) carried more expanded clones than CD4+ T cells.

Sequenced by immunoSEQ multiplex PCR; TCRdb stores in-frame clones only, minus some. The sample records approximately 61,000 clones, 87% being singletons. Germline V gene lookup returns CDR1 SNHLY and CDR2 FYNNEI. The length of the CDR3 is 15 residues. Trimming cost V 7 bases and J 1 base; bases outside gene matches: 7. As regards this clone: The antigen remains undetermined.

The chain couples TRBV2 to TRBJ2-1; 7 nucleotides line up with TRBD1. This clonotype was obtained from an adult with an advanced solid tumor such as melanoma, head and neck, liver or kidney cancer. The sequenced sample was CD4+ or CD8+ T cells sorted from blood, obtained in a trial of the OX40 agonist ivuxolimab. CDR3 nucleotide sequence: TGTGCCAGCAAGCCCAGGGGACAGTCCTACAATGAGCAGTTCTTC. This sequence encodes CASKPRGQSYNEQFF.